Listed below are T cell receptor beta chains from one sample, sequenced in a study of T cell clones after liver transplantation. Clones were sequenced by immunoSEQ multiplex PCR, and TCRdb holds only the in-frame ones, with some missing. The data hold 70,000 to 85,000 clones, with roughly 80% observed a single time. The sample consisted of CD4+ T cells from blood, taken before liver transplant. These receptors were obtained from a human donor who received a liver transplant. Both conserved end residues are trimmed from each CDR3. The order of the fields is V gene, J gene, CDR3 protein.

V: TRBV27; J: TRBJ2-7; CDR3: ASSFIMGALEQY
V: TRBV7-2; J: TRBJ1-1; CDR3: ASSFGRRNTEAF
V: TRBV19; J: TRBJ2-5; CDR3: ASSIGGTGEETQY
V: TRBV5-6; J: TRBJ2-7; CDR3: ASSPSGRWGEQY
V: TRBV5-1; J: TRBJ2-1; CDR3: ASSLLPSGTQGNNEQF
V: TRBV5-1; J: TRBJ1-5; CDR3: ASSLTDSTLRPQH
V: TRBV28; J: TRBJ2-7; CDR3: ASRVDSQVSEQY
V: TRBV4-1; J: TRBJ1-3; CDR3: ASSRGGVSGNTIY
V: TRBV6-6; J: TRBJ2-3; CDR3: ASSSSINTDTQY
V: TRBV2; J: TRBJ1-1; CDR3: ASEGGLEAAEAF
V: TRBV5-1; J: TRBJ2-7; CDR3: ASSLFDRTSYEQY
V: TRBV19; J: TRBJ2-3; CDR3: ASSIRTDTQY
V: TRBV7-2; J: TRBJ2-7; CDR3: ASSLALTSGAYEQY
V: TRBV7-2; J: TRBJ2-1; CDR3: ASSFVAGGLGRNEQF
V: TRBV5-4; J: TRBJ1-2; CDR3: ASSLGQVPGYT
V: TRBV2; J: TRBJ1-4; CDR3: ASTKILSTNEKLF
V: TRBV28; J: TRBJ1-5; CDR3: ASSSIRIQPQH
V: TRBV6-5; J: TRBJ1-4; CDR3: ASSYSTVRNEKLF
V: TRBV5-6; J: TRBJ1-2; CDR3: ASSLTGRGTGYT
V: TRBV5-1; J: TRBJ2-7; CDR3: ASSLDYAYEQY
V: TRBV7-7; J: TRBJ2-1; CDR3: ASSSGTSGTNEQF
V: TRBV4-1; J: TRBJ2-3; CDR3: ASSRGGLAGIRRTDTQY
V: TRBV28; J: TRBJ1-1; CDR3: ASNIGVLNTEAF
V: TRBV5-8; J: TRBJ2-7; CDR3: ASSFGRERKGQY
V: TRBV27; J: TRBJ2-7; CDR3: ASSLNPTGGRGEQY
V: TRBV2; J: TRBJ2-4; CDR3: ASSESETLAKNIQY
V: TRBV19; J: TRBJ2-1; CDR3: ASRPPGSYNEQF
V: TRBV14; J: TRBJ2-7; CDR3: ASSQGRGAGGGEQY